This T cell receptor (beta chain) was sequenced for a study of blood T cells in healthy people across ages. Many counts were recorded for this clonotype. Looked up from germline, CDR1 is KGHSH and CDR2 is LQKENI. The CDR3 has 14 amino acids. Trimming removed 8 bases from V and 2 bases from J; junction bases left unmatched: 8. For the second PCR, which ran for about 7 to 11 cycles, a sample-barcoded 5' primer and a J-beta primer mix were used. A single record per CDR3 protein comes from TCRdb applying MiXCR to the 5' RACE reads. In the table there are about 1.7 million distinct CDR3 sequences, roughly 30% of which are singletons.

The origin of this receptor is a woman aged 25 to 39 in good health. The rearrangement links TRBV18 to TRBJ2-7; 8 nucleotides match TRBD2. The sequencing sample was made of blood. Here the CDR3 reads CASSPGGTTYEQYF. The CDR3 region has the DNA TGTGCCAGCAGCCCGGGGGGGACCACCTACGAGCAGTACTTC.